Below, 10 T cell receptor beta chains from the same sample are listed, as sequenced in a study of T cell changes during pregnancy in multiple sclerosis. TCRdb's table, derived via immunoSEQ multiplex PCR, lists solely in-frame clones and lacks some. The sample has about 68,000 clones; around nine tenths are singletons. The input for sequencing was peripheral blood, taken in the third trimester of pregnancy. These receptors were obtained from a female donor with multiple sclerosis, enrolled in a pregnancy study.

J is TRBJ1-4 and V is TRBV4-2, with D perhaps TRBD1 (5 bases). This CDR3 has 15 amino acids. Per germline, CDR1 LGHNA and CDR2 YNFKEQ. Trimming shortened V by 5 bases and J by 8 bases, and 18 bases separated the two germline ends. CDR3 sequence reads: CASSYRRAEGEKLFF. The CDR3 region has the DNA TGTGCCAGCAGCTACCGCAGGGCGGAAGGAGAAAAACTGTTTTTT.

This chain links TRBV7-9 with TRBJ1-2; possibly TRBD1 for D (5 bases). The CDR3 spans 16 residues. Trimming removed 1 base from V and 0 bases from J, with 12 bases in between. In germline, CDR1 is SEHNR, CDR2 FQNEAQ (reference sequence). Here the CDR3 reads CASSLGVDRANYGYTF. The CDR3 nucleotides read TGTGCCAGCAGCTTAGGGGTCGACAGAGCTAACTATGGCTACACCTTC. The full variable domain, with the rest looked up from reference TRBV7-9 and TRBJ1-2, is DTGVSQNPRHKITKRGQNVTFRCDPISEHNRLYWYRQTLGQGPEFLTYFQNEAQLEKSRLLSDRFSAERPKGSFSTLEIQRTEQGDSAMYLCASSLGVDRANYGYTFGSGTRLTVV.

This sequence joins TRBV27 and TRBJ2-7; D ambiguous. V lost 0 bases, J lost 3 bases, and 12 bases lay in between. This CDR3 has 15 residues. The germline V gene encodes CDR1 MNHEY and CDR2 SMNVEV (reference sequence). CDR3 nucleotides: TGTGCCAGCAGTTTATCAGTGAGGAATAACTACGAGCAGTACTTC. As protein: CASSLSVRNNYEQYF.

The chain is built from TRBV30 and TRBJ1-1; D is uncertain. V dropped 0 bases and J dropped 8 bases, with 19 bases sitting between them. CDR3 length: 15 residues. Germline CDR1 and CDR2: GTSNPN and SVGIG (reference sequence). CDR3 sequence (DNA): TGTGCCTGGAGTGTACGAGGAGTAGGTAAAAGCGAAGCTTTCTTT. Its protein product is CAWSVRGVGKSEAFF.

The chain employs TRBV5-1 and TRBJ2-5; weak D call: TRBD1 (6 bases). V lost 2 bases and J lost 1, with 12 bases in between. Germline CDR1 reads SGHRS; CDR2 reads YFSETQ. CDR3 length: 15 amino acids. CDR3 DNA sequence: TGCGCCAGCAGCTTTAGGACAGCCCTCCAAGAGACCCAGTACTTC. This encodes CASSFRTALQETQYF.

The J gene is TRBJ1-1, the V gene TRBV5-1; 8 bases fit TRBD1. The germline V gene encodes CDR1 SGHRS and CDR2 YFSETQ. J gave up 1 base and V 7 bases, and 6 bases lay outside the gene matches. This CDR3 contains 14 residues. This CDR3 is CASGPGQANTEAFF. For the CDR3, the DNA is TGCGCCAGCGGACCGGGACAGGCGAACACTGAAGCTTTCTTT.

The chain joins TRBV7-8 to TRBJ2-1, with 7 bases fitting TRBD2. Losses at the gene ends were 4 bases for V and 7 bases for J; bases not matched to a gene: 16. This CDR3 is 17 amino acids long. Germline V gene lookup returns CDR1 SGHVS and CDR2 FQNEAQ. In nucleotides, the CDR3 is TGTGCCAGCAGCTCATACTTAGCGGGCCTTGGGGGGAATGAGCAGTTCTTC. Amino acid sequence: CASSSYLAGLGGNEQFF.

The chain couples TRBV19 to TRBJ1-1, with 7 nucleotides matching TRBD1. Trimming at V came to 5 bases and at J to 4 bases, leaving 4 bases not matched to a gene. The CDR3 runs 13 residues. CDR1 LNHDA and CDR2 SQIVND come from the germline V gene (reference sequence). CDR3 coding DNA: TGTGCCAGTAGTGCCGACAGGGCCACTGAAGCTTTCTTT. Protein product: CASSADRATEAFF.

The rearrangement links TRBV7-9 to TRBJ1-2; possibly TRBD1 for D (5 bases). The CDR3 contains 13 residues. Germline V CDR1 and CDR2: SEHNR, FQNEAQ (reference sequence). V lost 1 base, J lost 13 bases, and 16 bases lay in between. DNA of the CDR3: TGTGCCAGCAGCTTAGGGACACGGAAAATCGTCACCTTC. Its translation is CASSLGTRKIVTF. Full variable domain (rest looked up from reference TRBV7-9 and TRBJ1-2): DTGVSQNPRHKITKRGQNVTFRCDPISEHNRLYWYRQTLGQGPEFLTYFQNEAQLEKSRLLSDRFSAERPKGSFSTLEIQRTEQGDSAMYLCASSLGTRKIVTFGSGTRLTVV.

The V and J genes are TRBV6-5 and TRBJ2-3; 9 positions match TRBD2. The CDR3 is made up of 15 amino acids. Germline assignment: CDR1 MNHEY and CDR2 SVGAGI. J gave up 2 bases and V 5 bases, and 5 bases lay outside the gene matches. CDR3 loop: CASSRLAAITDTQYF. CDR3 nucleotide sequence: TGTGCCAGCAGTCGACTAGCGGCGATCACAGATACGCAGTATTTT.